The present T cell receptor (beta chain) was sequenced within a study of shared clonotypes between healthy human individuals. Study at large: Those who served as donors were a couple of women and a few men between the ages of 18 and 49.

Clones were sequenced by immunoSEQ multiplex PCR, and TCRdb holds only the in-frame ones, with some missing. The sample holds hundreds of thousands of clones, around 78% seen once. Germline CDR1 and CDR2: SGHTA and FQGNSA. The CDR3 extends over 13 amino acids. The V gene lost 8 bases and the J gene lost 0 bases, with 8 bases spanning the gap. The specimen sequenced was PBMCs. The receptor's source is a woman in her 40s in good health. Some clones in this sample may be carry-over from other donors' samples. The chain uses TRBV7-2 and TRBJ2-4; D might be TRBD2 (5 bases). The CDR3: CASRGLAKNIQYF. The CDR3 DNA reads TGTGCCAGCCGAGGACTAGCCAAAAACATTCAGTACTTC.